This T cell receptor beta chain was sequenced in a study of T cell responses to AZD1222 COVID-19 vaccine. Overall study findings and caveats: Only 5 to 7 AZD1222 recipients tested seropositive at baseline. Most donors were white British, females outnumbered males, and clonal diversity was possibly underestimated. Rises in breadth and depth of Spike-specific TCRs came after two AZD1222 doses.

On this clone itself: Its antigen remains unknown.

V was cut by 3 bases and J by 0 bases, with 11 bases left in between. The CDR3 runs 17 residues. Germline V gene lookup returns CDR1 KGHDR and CDR2 SFDVKD. The assay was immunoSEQ multiplex PCR, and TCRdb's table has in-frame clones only and misses some. The data show around 110,000 clones, about 90% seen once. The chain employs TRBV24-1 and TRBJ2-6, with a weak D call TRBD1 (6 bases). This TCR came from an adult in good health. Specimen: peripheral blood, collected on day 0 of AZD1222 vaccination. The CDR3 sequence is CATSDQAQGSGANVLTF. CDR3 coding DNA: TGTGCCACCAGTGATCAGGCACAGGGCTCTGGGGCCAACGTCCTGACTTTC.